This note documents a single TCR beta chain sequence. No antigen is known for it. Documented time point: newly diagnosed, previously untreated cHL patient sample. It was by magnetic negative selection that CD4+ T cells were purified from thawed PBMCs. Comparison samples consisted of PBMCs from newly diagnosed, untreated classical Hodgkin lymphoma. The data were obtained in a study of PD-1 blockade in classical Hodgkin lymphoma. Study-level findings and limits: Repertoire differences lack defined causes, possibly disease activity or prior therapy. A reduction in baseline TCR diversity was reportedly seen in newly diagnosed patients relative to healthy donors.

Some clones are missing from TCRdb's copy, which holds only in-frame ones; the method was immunoSEQ multiplex PCR. The sample carries roughly 31,000 clones, about 89% recorded once. V gave up 1 base and J gave up 4 bases, with 13 bases separating them. Germline V CDR1 and CDR2: SGHTA, FQGNSA. The CDR3 runs 15 residues. The sequence was collected from a human donor with classical Hodgkin lymphoma. The V and J genes are TRBV7-2 and TRBJ2-5; unclear D gene. The sequencing sample was made of CD4+ T cells from blood. CDR3 in DNA: TGTGCCAGCAGCTTAGTTGGTAACGCCAGAGAGACCCAGTACTTC. Translated: CASSLVGNARETQYF.